This T cell receptor beta chain was captured by sequencing in a study of T cell responses to AZD1222 COVID-19 vaccine. From germline, CDR1 is SEHNR and CDR2 FQNEAQ (reference sequence). This CDR3 has 12 amino acids. V was clipped by 3 bases and J by 8 bases, with 10 bases between them. The method was immunoSEQ multiplex PCR; TCRdb's version includes in-frame clones alone and lacks a portion of them. The sample shows about 150,000 clones, more than 90% of them seen only once. For this clone: Its antigen is as yet unknown.

General observations from the study: Donor demographics were predominantly white British with a female majority; clonal diversity may be underestimated.

This sequence originates from an adult in good health. The sequences come from peripheral blood, collected on day 0 of AZD1222 vaccination. V is TRBV7-9 and J is TRBJ1-1; D remains ambiguous. CDR3 protein: CASSLGRAEAFF. CDR3 nucleotides: TGTGCCAGCAGCTTGGGGAGGGCAGAAGCTTTCTTT. The whole variable domain, remainder taken from reference TRBV7-9 and TRBJ1-1, is DTGVSQNPRHKITKRGQNVTFRCDPISEHNRLYWYRQTLGQGPEFLTYFQNEAQLEKSRLLSDRFSAERPKGSFSTLEIQRTEQGDSAMYLCASSLGRAEAFFGQGTRLTVV.